The 9 T cell receptor beta chains in this list originate from one sample, sequenced in a study of T-cell memory formation after mild COVID-19. One entry per CDR3 protein, called by TCRdb with MiXCR from the 5' RACE reads. The sample consists of 190,000 or so distinct CDR3 sequences, around 26% of them appearing once. The sample taken for sequencing was PBMCs or a T cell subset sorted from them (not recorded which). All receptors derive from an adult woman who had mild COVID-19 (a few samples of this study predate the infection). Cell type and time point are not known.

V usage is TRBV11-2 and J usage is TRBJ2-3; D is undetermined. Between the trimmed V and J ends, which lost 1 base and 1 base, there was a span of 9 bases. This CDR3 comprises 15 residues. Germline V gene sequence: CDR1 SGHAT, CDR2 FQNNGV. The CDR3 DNA follows: TGTGCCAGCAGCTTAGTAAGCCAGGGCACAGATACGCAGTATTTT. It yields the protein CASSLVSQGTDTQYF.

The chain joins TRBV20-1 to TRBJ2-1; 9 nucleotides agree with TRBD1. CDR1 and CDR2 from the germline V gene are DFQATT and SNEGSKA (reference sequence). V lost 5 bases to trimming and J lost 5 bases; unmatched junction nucleotides: 7. The CDR3 is made up of 14 amino acids. This CDR3 reads CSAPNDRGDNEQFF. CDR3 sequence (DNA): TGCAGTGCTCCAAACGACAGGGGGGACAATGAGCAGTTCTTC.

The chain has TRBV7-9 and TRBJ2-1; the D gene is possibly TRBD1 (5 bases). The CDR3 runs to 16 residues. The germline V gene has CDR1 SEHNR and CDR2 FQNEAQ (reference sequence). V lost 5 bases and J 0 bases, leaving 14 bases between the germline ends. The CDR3 reads CASSPSVGASYNEQFF. The CDR3 coding sequence is TGTGCCAGCAGCCCGAGCGTAGGGGCCTCCTACAATGAGCAGTTCTTC. Full variable domain (rest looked up from reference TRBV7-9 and TRBJ2-1): DTGVSQNPRHKITKRGQNVTFRCDPISEHNRLYWYRQTLGQGPEFLTYFQNEAQLEKSRLLSDRFSAERPKGSFSTLEIQRTEQGDSAMYLCASSPSVGASYNEQFFGPGTRLTVL.

The chain uses TRBV6-5 and TRBJ1-5; D is undetermined. The CDR3 extends over 14 amino acids. Germline V gene data show CDR1 as MNHEY and CDR2 as SVGAGI. The germline V and J ends were trimmed by 8 bases and 0 bases, with 11 bases remaining between them. CDR3 sequence reads: CASSYGRSNQPQHF. In DNA form, the CDR3 reads TGTGCCAGCTCTTACGGGCGTAGCAATCAGCCCCAGCATTTT.

This clonotype was counted ten times or more. The chain couples TRBV5-5 to TRBJ2-1, with D hard to call. The V end was cut by 2 bases, the J end by 7 bases, with 19 bases between. This CDR3 is built from 16 residues. CDR1 is SGHKS and CDR2 is YYEKEE in the germline V gene (reference sequence). The DNA for the CDR3 is TGTGCCAGCAGCTTTCTCATAATCGTAATAGGGAATGAGCAGTTCTTC. The encoded protein is CASSFLIIVIGNEQFF.

The chain links TRBV5-1 to TRBJ2-3, with D possibly TRBD2 on 7 matching bases. This CDR3 is 15 amino acids long. Trimming stripped 2 bases from V and 0 bases from J, with 10 bases between. The germline V gene has CDR1 SGHRS and CDR2 YFSETQ. CDR3 coding DNA: TGCGCCAGCAGCTTCGGGGGGCAGAGCACAGATACGCAGTATTTT. Encoded protein: CASSFGGQSTDTQYF.

The chain recombines TRBV20-1 with TRBJ2-5; a weak D match, TRBD2 (5 bases). The CDR3 is 15 amino acids. The germline CDR1 and CDR2 sequences are DFQATT and SNEGSKA (reference sequence). The ends were cut back, 6 bases at V and 2 bases at J, with 19 bases in the middle. The CDR3 DNA reads as TGCAGTGCCCGCCCGAGGGCTAGCCGACAAGAGACCCAGTACTTC. It yields the protein CSARPRASRQETQYF.

J is TRBJ2-1 and V is TRBV7-9; perhaps TRBD2 as D (5 bases). The CDR3 has 19 residues. Germline CDR1 reads SEHNR; CDR2 reads FQNEAQ (reference sequence). V was clipped by 5 bases and J by 0 bases, with 23 bases between them. CDR3 protein: CASSPPPRGPLNSYNEQFF. CDR3 sequence (DNA): TGTGCCAGCAGCCCCCCCCCTCGCGGGCCTCTTAACTCCTACAATGAGCAGTTCTTC.

This chain links TRBV20-1 with TRBJ2-1, with 7 positions matching TRBD2. V lost 0 bases to trimming and J lost 3 bases; unmatched junction nucleotides: 5. The germline V gene encodes CDR1 DFQATT and CDR2 SNEGSKA (reference sequence). The CDR3 contains 15 residues. This CDR3 is CSARERTRLYNEQFF. CDR3 DNA: TGCAGTGCTAGAGAGCGGACTAGACTCTACAATGAGCAGTTCTTC.